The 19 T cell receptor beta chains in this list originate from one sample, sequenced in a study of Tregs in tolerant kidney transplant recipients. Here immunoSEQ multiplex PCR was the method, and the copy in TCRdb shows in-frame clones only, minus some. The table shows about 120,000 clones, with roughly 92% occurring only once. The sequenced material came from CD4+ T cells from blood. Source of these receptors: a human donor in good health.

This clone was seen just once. The CDR3 DNA follows: TGTGCCAGCAGCTTTGGGGCTAGCGGGGCTGAGACCCAGTACTTC. Its translation: CASSFGASGAETQYF. The rearrangement uses TRBV7-8 and TRBJ2-5; TRBD2 matches at 9 bases. The germline gives CDR1 SGHVS, CDR2 FQNEAQ. J was trimmed by 5 bases and V by 3 bases; bases with no gene match: 7. CDR3 size: 15 residues.

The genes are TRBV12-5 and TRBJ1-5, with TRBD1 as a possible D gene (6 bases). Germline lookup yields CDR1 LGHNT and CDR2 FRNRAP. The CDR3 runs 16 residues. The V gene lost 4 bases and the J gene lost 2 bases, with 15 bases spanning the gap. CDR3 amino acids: CASGSLNRVRNQPQHF. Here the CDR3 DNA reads TGTGCTAGTGGTTCATTAAACAGGGTTCGCAATCAGCCCCAGCATTTT. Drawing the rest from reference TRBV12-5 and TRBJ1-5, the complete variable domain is DARVTQTPRHKVTEMGQEVTMRCQPILGHNTVFWYRQTMMQGLELLAYFRNRAPLDDSGMPKDRFSAEMPDATLATLKIQPSEPRDSAVYFCASGSLNRVRNQPQHFGDGTRLSIL.

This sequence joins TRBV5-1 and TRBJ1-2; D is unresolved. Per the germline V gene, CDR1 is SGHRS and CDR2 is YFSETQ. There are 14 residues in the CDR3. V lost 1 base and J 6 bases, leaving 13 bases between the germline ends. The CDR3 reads CASSLTRNDHGYTF. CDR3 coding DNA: TGCGCCAGCAGCTTGACCAGGAACGACCATGGCTACACCTTC.

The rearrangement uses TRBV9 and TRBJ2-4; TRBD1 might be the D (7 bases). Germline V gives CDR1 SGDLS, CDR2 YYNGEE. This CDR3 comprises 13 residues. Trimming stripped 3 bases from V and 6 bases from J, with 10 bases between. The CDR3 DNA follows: TGTGCCAGCAGCGCCCAGGGGGGAAACATTCAGTACTTC. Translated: CASSAQGGNIQYF.

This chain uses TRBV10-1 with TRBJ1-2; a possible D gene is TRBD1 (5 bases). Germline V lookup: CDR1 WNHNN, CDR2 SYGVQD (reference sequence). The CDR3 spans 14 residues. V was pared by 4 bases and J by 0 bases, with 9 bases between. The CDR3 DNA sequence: TGCGCCAGCAGTGCCGGGACGGCTAACTATGGCTACACCTTC. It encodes CASSAGTANYGYTF.

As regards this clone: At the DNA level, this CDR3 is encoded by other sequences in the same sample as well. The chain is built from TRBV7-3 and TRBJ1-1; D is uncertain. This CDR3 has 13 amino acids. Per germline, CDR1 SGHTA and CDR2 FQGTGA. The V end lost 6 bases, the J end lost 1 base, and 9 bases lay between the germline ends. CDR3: CASSEFRNTEAFF. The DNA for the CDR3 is TGTGCCAGCAGTGAATTCAGGAACACTGAAGCTTTCTTT.

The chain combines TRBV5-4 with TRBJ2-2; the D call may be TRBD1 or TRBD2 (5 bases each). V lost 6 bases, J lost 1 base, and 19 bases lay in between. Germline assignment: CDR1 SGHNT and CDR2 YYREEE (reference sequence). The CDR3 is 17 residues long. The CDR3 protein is CASTWGTGRKNTGELFF. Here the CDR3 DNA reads TGTGCCAGCACCTGGGGTACGGGACGGAAGAACACCGGGGAGCTGTTTTTT.

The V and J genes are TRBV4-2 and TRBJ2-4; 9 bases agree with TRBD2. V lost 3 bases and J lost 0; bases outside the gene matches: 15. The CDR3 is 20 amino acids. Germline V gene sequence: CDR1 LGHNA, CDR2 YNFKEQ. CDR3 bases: TGTGCCAGCAGCCAGTCGACGCTAGCGGGACTTTTCGCAGCCAAAAACATTCAGTACTTC. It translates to CASSQSTLAGLFAAKNIQYF.

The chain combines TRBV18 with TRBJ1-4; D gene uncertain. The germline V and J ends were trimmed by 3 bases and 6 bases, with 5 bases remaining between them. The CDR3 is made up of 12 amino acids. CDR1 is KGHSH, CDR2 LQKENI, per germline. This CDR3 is CASSPWDEKLFF. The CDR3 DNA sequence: TGTGCCAGCTCACCCTGGGATGAAAAACTGTTTTTT.

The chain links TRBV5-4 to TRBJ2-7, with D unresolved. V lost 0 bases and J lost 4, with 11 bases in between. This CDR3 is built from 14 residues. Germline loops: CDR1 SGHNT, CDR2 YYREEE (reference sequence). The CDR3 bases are TGTGCCAGCAGCTTGGACCGGGCCCCATACGAGCAGTACTTC. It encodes CASSLDRAPYEQYF.

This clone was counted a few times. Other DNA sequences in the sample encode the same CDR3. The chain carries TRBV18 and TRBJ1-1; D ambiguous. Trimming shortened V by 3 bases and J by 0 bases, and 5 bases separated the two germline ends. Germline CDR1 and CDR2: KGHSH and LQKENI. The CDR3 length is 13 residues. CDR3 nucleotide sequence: TGTGCCAGCTCACCGGGTATGAACACTGAAGCTTTCTTT. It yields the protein CASSPGMNTEAFF.

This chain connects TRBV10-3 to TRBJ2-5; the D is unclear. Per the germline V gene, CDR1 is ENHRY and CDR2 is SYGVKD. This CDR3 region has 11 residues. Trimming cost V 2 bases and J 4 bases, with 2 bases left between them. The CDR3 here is CAISEVETQYF. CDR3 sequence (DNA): TGTGCCATCAGTGAGGTAGAGACCCAGTACTTC.

In DNA form, the CDR3 reads TGTGCCAGAAGGGGTGGGACAGGGGCGGAATGGGACACTGAAGCTTTCTTT. Translating gives CARRGGTGAEWDTEAFF. The V gene is TRBV5-3, the J gene TRBJ1-1, with 10 bases fitting TRBD1. TRBV5-3 is placed among ORFs of uncertain function. V shed 5 bases, J shed 3 bases, and the junction held 13 bases outside the gene matches. The CDR3 runs 17 residues.

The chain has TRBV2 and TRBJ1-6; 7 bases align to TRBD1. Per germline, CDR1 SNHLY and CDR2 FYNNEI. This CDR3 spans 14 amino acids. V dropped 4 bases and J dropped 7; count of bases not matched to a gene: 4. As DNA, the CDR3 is TGTGCCAGCAGTGCTCGACAGGGAAATTCACCCCTCCACTTT. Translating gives CASSARQGNSPLHF. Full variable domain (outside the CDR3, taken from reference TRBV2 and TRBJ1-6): EPEVTQTPSHQVTQMGQEVILRCVPISNHLYFYWYRQILGQKVEFLVSFYNNEISEKSEIFDDQFSVERPDGSNFTLKIRSTKLEDSAMYFCASSARQGNSPLHFGNGTRLTVT.

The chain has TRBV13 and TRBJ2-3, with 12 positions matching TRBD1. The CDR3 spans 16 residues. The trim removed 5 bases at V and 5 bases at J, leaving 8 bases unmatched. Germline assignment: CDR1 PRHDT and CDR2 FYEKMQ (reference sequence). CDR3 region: CASSLPGQGAVDTQYF. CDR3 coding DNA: TGTGCCAGCAGCCTTCCGGGACAGGGGGCGGTAGATACGCAGTATTTT.

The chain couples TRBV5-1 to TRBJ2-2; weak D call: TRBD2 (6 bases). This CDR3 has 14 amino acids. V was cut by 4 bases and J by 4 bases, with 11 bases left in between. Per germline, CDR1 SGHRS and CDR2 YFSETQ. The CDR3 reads CASSRDLSTGELFF. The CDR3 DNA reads TGCGCCAGCAGCCGGGACTTATCCACCGGGGAGCTGTTTTTT.

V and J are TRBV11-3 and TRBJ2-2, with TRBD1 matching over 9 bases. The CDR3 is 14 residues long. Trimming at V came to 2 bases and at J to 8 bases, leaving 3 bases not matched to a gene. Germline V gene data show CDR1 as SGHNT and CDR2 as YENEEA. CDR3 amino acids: CASSLTGGKGELFF. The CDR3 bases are TGTGCCAGCAGCTTAACAGGGGGCAAGGGGGAGCTGTTTTTT.

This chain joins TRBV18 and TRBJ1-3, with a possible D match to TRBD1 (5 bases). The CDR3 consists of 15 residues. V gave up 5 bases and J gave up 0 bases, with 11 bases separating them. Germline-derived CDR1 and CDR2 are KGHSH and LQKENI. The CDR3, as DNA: TGTGCCAGCTCATCGGGACTGAACTCTGGAAACACCATATATTTT. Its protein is CASSSGLNSGNTIYF.

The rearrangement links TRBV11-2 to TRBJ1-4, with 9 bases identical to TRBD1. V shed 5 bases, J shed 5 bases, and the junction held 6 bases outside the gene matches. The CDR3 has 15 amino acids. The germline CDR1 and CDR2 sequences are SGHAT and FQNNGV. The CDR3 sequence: CASSTYRGRNEKLFF. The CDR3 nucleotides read TGTGCCAGCAGCACCTACAGGGGGCGAAATGAAAAACTGTTTTTT.